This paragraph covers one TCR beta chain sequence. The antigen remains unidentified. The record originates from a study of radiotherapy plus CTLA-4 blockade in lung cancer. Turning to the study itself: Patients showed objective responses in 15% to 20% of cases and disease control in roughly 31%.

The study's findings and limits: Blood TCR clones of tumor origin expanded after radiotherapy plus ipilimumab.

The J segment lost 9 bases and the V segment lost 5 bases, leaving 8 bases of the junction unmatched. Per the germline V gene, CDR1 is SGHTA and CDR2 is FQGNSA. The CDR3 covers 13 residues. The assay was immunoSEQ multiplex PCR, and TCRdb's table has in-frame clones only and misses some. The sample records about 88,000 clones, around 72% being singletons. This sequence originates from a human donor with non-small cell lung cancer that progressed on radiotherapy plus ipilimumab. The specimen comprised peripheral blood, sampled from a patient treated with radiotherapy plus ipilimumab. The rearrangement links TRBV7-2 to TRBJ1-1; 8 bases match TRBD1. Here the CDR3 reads CASSRSDREKAFF. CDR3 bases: TGTGCCAGCAGCCGATCGGACAGGGAAAAAGCTTTCTTT. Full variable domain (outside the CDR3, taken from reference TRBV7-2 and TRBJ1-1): GAGVSQSPSNKVTEKGKDVELRCDPISGHTALYWYRQSLGQGLEFLIYFQGNSAPDKSGLPSDRFSAERTGGSVSTLTIQRTQQEDSAVYLCASSRSDREKAFFGQGTRLTVV.